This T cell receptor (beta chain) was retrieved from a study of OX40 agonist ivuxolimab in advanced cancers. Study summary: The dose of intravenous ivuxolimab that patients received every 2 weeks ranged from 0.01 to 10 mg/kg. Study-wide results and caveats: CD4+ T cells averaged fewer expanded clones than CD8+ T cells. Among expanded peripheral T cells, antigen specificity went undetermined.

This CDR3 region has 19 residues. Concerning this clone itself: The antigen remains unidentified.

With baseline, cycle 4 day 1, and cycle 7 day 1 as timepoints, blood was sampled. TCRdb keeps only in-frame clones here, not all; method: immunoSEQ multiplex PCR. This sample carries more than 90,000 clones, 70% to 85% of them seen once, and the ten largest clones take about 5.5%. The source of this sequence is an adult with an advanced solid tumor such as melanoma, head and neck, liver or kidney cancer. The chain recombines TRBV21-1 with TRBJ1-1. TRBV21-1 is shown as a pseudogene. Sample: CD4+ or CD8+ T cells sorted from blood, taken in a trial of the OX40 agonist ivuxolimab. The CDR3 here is CASSKESRDGNRENTEAFF. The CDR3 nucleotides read TGTGCCAGCAGCAAAGAAAGTAGGGACGGAAACCGGGAGAACACTGAAGCTTTCTTT.